This T cell receptor beta chain was retrieved from a study of cytomegalovirus exposure and HLA in healthy donors (dated by TCRdb to about 2017). Regarding the research as a whole: A later analysis indicated that the 130 or so validation repertoires were generated on the platform also employed for the 700 or so repertoires of the first cohort. A separate validation cohort of about 110 different subjects was used in addition to the 666-subject first cohort. The study aimed to test whether signatures of past pathogen exposure could be identified by cataloging public T cell receptors. High-throughput TCR immunosequencing, statistical association of individual TCRs with disease status, and machine learning were combined to predict cytomegalovirus infection status.

The donors belonged to the validation cohort of about 120 subjects, which was separate from the roughly 700-subject first cohort. V lost 6 bases and J lost 4 bases, and the count of bases not matched to a germline gene is 9. From the germline V gene, CDR1 is MDHEN and CDR2 is SYDVKM. The CDR3, cysteine through phenylalanine, is 15 amino acids long. Of all the DNA, just the CDR3 is kept, 45 bases in frame from base 1. Receptors were amplified or captured by the immunoSEQ multiplex PCR assay. In the source study's methods: To diagnose cytomegalovirus status from the catalog of TCR beta chain sequences, a statistical classification framework was built. TCRdb limited this immuneACCESS table to in-frame rearrangements with V and J called. A share of clones is missing; checked studies link under half to unresolved V genes, and the rest is unexplained. V, J and clone size derive from that table, while D and trimming were established from the DNA sequence. The sample table records 220,000 or so clones; around 80% of these occur just once. The top ten constitute over 13% of the sample.

Beyond this particular receptor, the publication reports: The authors suggested that the approach could potentially be generalized to other disease states and immunological phenotypes. The validation cohort had no HLA typing available for a later analysis, so co-occurrence within that cohort was assessed over all 120 or so repertoires. Cytomegalovirus status was reported to be diagnosed by the classifier with high specificity and sensitivity in both the original and validation cohorts. While some public TCRs were present in many individuals, most TCR sequences turned up only very rarely across donors. Three of the identified cytomegalovirus-associated TCR beta chains were confirmed in vitro to be specific for cytomegalovirus antigens. The study listed approximately 160 TCR beta chains as associated with cytomegalovirus. A later analysis found that TCRs clustered in the first cohort also tended to co-occur in the approximately 120 validation repertoires, with 94% of cluster scores above 0.

Turning to this clone: The antigen it recognizes is unknown. No base quality values were provided; no much bigger clone lies one nucleotide off.

The source is a woman in her twenties or thirties in good health and CMV-seropositive. The chain links TRBV28 with TRBJ1-2; 9 of the junction bases match TRBD1. The material sequenced was PBMCs. The DNA sequence is TGTGCCAGCAGACTATCCCGGACAGGGGTCTATGGCTACACCTTC. Translated, it gives CASRLSRTGVYGYTF.